This TCR beta chain was sequenced for a study of T cell changes during pregnancy in multiple sclerosis. CDR1 is SGHAT, CDR2 FQNNGV, per germline. The CDR3 spans 15 residues. The ends were cut back, 5 bases at V and 4 bases at J, with 17 bases in the middle. The assay was immunoSEQ multiplex PCR, and TCRdb's table has in-frame clones only and misses some. The repertoire consists of approximately 100,000 clones, with roughly nine tenths occurring once and the leading ten covering approximately 2.4%. The chain carries TRBV11-2 and TRBJ2-5; TRBD2 might be the D (5 bases). This TCR was sampled from a female donor in good health, enrolled as a control in a pregnancy study. The sample in question was peripheral blood, obtained after pregnancy. Written as DNA, the CDR3 is TGTGCCAGCAGCACGGCGGGCTGGGCTCCAGAGACCCAGTACTTC. This translates into CASSTAGWAPETQYF.